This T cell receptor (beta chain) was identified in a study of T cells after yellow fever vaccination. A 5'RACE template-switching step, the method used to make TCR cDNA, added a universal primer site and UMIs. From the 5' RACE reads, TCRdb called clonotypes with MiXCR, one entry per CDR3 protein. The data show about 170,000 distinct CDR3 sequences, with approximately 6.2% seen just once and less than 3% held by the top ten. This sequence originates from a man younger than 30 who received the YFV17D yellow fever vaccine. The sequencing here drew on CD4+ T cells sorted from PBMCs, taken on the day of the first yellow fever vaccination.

This CDR3 is CASSLLAGSYEQYV. For the CDR3, the DNA is TGTGCCAGCAGTTTATTGGCCGGGTCCTACGAGCAGTACGTC. The chain is built from TRBV27 and TRBJ2-7; D gene ambiguous. Germline V lookup: CDR1 MNHEY, CDR2 SMNVEV (reference sequence). V dropped 1 base and J dropped 1 base, with 8 bases sitting between them. CDR3 length: 14 amino acids.